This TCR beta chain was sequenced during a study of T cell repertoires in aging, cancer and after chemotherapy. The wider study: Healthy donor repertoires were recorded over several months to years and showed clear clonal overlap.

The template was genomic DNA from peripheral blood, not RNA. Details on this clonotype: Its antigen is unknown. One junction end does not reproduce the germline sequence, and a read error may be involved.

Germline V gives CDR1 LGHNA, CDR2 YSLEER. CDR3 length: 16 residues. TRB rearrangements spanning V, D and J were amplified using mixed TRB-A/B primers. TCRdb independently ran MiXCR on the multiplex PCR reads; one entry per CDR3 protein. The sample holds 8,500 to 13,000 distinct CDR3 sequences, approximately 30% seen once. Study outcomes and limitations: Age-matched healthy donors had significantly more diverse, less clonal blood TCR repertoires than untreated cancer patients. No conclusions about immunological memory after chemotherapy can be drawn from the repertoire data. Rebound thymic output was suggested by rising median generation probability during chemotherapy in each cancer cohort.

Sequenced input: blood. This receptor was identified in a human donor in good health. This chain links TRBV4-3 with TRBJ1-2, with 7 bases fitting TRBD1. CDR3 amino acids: CASSQDGAGQNYGYTF. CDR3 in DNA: TGTGCCAGCAGCCAAGACGGGGCGGGACAGAACTATGGCTACACCTTC.